A single sample gave rise to the 13 T cell receptor beta chains below, sequenced in a study of identical twins. TCRdb reprocessed the 5' RACE reads with MiXCR, giving one entry per CDR3 protein. Of 1.5 million to 2 million distinct CDR3 sequences in the sample, about 32% were seen once. Sequenced sample: cord blood. Receptors were obtained from a newborn girl in good health.

This chain uses TRBV20-1 with TRBJ2-4; TRBD2 might be the D (5 bases). The DNA matches TRBJ2-7 better at its end, which makes the J call doubtful. This CDR3 is built from 13 residues. Germline lookup yields CDR1 DFQATT and CDR2 SNEGSKA (reference sequence). The CDR3 reads CSARALGSFEQYF. In DNA, the CDR3 is TGCAGTGCTAGGGCCTTAGGGAGTTTCGAGCAGTACTTC.

Concerning this clonotype: The CDR3 ends on some other residue instead of the conserved phenylalanine or tryptophan, so this is likely a read error. The chain has TRBV9 and TRBJ2-1, with no clear D. Trimming shortened V by 0 bases and J by 2 bases, and 3 bases separated the two germline ends. Per the germline V gene, CDR1 is SGDLS and CDR2 is YYNGEE. This CDR3 contains 13 residues. The CDR3 DNA reads TGTGCCAGCAGCGTAGGGCCCTACAATGAGCAGTTCTTA. This translates into CASSVGPYNEQFL.

This sequence joins TRBV12-3 or TRBV12-4 and TRBJ2-7; 7 bases map to TRBD1. V dropped 1 base and J dropped 1; count of bases not matched to a gene: 25. The CDR3 is 22 amino acids. CDR3 sequence reads: CASSLEWGWERPGTEFSYEQYF. The CDR3 nucleotides read TGTGCCAGCAGTTTAGAATGGGGATGGGAGAGACCTGGGACAGAATTTTCCTACGAGCAGTACTTC.

This clonotype was observed many times. V and J are TRBV6-2 or TRBV6-3 and TRBJ2-1, with TRBD2 as a possible D gene (6 bases). Trimming shortened V by 4 bases and J by 9 bases, and 13 bases separated the two germline ends. The CDR3 has 13 residues. CDR1 and CDR2 (germline): MNHEY, SVGEGT. Written as DNA, the CDR3 is TGTGCCAGCAGTTCCACTAGCCTTGGTGAGCAGTTCTTC. It translates to CASSSTSLGEQFF.

The table lists this clonotype with many counts. V usage is TRBV29-1 and J usage is TRBJ2-1; 11 bases are a match to TRBD1. Trimming removed 6 bases from V and 7 bases from J; junction bases left unmatched: 11. CDR1 and CDR2 from the germline V gene are SQVTM and ANQGSEA. CDR3 length: 15 amino acids. This chain's CDR3 is CSVIPGQGAMNEQFF. In nucleotides, the CDR3 is TGCAGCGTAATTCCCGGACAGGGGGCGATGAATGAGCAGTTCTTC.

The J gene is TRBJ2-2, the V gene TRBV24-1; maybe TRBD2 (5 bases). Germline assignment: CDR1 KGHDR and CDR2 SFDVKD. The length of the CDR3 is 17 residues. V was clipped by 1 base and J by 4 bases, with 15 bases between them. The CDR3 DNA is TGTGCCACCAGTGATTTACATTCCGGGGATACCACCGGGGAGCTGTTTTTT. Protein: CATSDLHSGDTTGELFF.

This clonotype came up a few times. This rearrangement joins TRBV20-1 to TRBJ1-6, with TRBD1 matching 9 bases. The CDR3 sequence is 13 residues long. V shed 8 bases, J shed 7 bases, and the junction held 6 bases outside the gene matches. CDR1 DFQATT and CDR2 SNEGSKA come from the germline V gene (reference sequence). The CDR3 DNA is TGCAGTTCCCCCGGGACAGGGAATTCACCCCTCCACTTT. This translates into CSSPGTGNSPLHF.

V usage is TRBV16 and J usage is TRBJ1-1; 8 bases agree with TRBD1. Germline-derived CDR1 and CDR2 are KGHSY and FQNENV. CDR3 length: 15 amino acids. V trimming: 2 bases; J trimming: 3 bases; junction bases outside the gene matches: 5. The CDR3 sequence is CASSQPETGDTEAFF. CDR3 nucleotide sequence: TGTGCCAGCAGCCAACCCGAGACAGGGGACACTGAAGCTTTCTTT.

J is TRBJ1-2 and V is TRBV18; D possibly corresponds to TRBD1 (5 bases). Trimming shortened V by 4 bases and J by 7 bases, and 13 bases separated the two germline ends. Per germline, CDR1 KGHSH and CDR2 LQKENI. CDR3 length: 13 residues. Here the CDR3 reads CASSQGMPAGYTF. CDR3 nucleotide sequence: TGTGCCAGCTCACAGGGGATGCCCGCTGGCTACACCTTC.

This clonotype was counted many times. The CDR3 coding sequence is TGCAGCGTTGATAAGGGTGGAAGAAAACTGTTTTTT. It specifies CSVDKGGRKLFF. This sequence joins TRBV29-1 and TRBJ1-4; D is uncertain. The germline CDR1 and CDR2 sequences are SQVTM and ANQGSEA. This CDR3 is 12 amino acids long. V dropped 3 bases and J dropped 10 bases, with 12 bases sitting between them.

The chain uses TRBV21-1 and TRBJ2-7; TRBD2 is taken as the D call from the table, unchecked against the DNA. TRBV21-1 has pseudogene status. The length of the CDR3 is 15 residues. This chain's CDR3 is CASSTTSGRGNEQYF. The CDR3 nucleotides read TGTGCCAGCAGCACAACTAGCGGGAGAGGAAATGAGCAGTACTTC.

There are a few counts of this clonotype. V gene TRBV6-6 combines with J gene TRBJ2-3; no firm D call. Trimming removed 2 bases at V and 1 base at J, with 4 bases between. Germline V gene sequence: CDR1 MNHNY, CDR2 SVGAGI (reference sequence). The CDR3 totals 13 residues. The chain's CDR3 is CASSYPRTDTQYF. For the CDR3, the DNA is TGTGCCAGCAGTTACCCACGCACAGATACGCAGTATTTT.

The chain links TRBV24-1 to TRBJ1-1; a possible D gene is TRBD1 (6 bases). Germline CDR1 KGHDR, CDR2 SFDVKD. With 4 bases removed from V and 9 bases from J, the gap between germline ends came to 20 bases. This CDR3 contains 15 residues. CDR3 in DNA: TGTGCCACCAGTGAGCCAGGGGCTCGCTCAGGTAAAGCTTTCTTT. Its protein product is CATSEPGARSGKAFF.